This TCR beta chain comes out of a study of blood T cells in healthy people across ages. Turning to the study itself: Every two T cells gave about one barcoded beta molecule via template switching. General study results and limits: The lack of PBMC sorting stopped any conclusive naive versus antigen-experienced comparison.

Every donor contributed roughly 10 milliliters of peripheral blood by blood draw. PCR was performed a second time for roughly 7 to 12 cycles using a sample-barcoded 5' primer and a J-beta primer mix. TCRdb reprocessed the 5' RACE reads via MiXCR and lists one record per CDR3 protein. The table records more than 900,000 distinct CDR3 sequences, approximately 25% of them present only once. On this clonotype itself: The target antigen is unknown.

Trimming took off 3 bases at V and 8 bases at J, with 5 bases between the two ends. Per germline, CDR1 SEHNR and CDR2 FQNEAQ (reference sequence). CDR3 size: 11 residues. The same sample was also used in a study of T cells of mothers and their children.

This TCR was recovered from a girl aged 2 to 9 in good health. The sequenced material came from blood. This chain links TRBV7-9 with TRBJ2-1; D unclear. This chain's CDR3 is CASSFWHEQFF. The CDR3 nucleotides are TGTGCCAGCAGCTTCTGGCATGAGCAGTTCTTC.